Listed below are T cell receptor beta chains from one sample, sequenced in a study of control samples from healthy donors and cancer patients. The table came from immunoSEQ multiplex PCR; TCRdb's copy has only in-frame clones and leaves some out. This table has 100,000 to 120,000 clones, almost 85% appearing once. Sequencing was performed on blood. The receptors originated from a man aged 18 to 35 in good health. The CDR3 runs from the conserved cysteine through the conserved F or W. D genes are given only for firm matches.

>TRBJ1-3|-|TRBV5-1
CASSFAGPGNTIYF
TGCGCCAGCAGCTTCGCAGGCCCCGGAAACACCATATATTTT
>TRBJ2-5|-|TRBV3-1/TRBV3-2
CASSQEPRRTQYF
TGTGCCAGCAGCCAAGAACCCAGGCGGACCCAGTACTTC
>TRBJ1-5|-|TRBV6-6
CASTTGRQPQHF
TGTGCCAGCACCACGGGAAGGCAGCCCCAGCATTTT
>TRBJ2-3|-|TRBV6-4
CASSEGPAQGKDTQYF
TGTGCCAGCAGTGAGGGTCCCGCACAGGGAAAAGATACGCAGTATTTT
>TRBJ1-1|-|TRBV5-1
CASSLNLQVNTEAFF
TGCGCCAGCAGCCTCAACCTACAGGTTAACACTGAAGCTTTCTTT
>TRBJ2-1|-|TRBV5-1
CASSLEAGNRNNEQFF
TGCGCCAGCAGCTTGGAGGCAGGGAACAGGAACAATGAGCAGTTCTTC
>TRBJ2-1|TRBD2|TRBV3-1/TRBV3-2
CASSQVSGGAEDEQFF
TGTGCCAGCAGCCAAGTAAGCGGGGGGGCCGAAGATGAGCAGTTCTTC
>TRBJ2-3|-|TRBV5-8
CASSLEGSTDTDTQYF
TGTGCCAGCAGCTTGGAGGGGTCAACGGACACAGATACGCAGTATTTT
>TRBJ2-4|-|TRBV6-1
CASSEGSAKNIQYF
TGTGCCAGCAGTGAAGGGTCAGCCAAAAACATTCAGTACTTC
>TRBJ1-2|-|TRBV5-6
CASSLADYGYTF
TGTGCCAGCAGCTTGGCAGACTATGGCTACACCTTC
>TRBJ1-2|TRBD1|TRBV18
CASSRDRGDGYTF
TGTGCCAGCTCACGGGACAGGGGAGATGGCTACACCTTC
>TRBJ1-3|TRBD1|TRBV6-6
CASSGGQGARNTIYF
TGTGCCAGCAGTGGCGGACAGGGGGCAAGAAACACCATATATTTT
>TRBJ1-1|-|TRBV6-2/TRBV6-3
CASSYSAGAVPPIEAFF
TGTGCCAGCAGTTACTCGGCAGGGGCCGTTCCCCCCATTGAAGCTTTCTTT
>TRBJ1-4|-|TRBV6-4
CATGGERPNEKLFF
TGTGCCACTGGGGGGGAGCGGCCTAATGAAAAACTGTTTTTT